This T cell receptor (beta chain) was captured by sequencing in a study of Tregs in tolerant kidney transplant recipients. The V gene lost 4 bases and the J gene lost 3 bases, with 16 bases spanning the gap. Germline V gene sequence: CDR1 SGHDT, CDR2 YYEEEE. The CDR3 sequence is 15 residues long. Study-level points and caveats: Antigen-driven expansion was suggested because donor-specific Tregs expanded more than all Tregs in tolerant patients.

Method: immunoSEQ multiplex PCR; TCRdb's copy keeps in-frame clones and lacks some. The sample includes about 66,000 clones, around nine tenths of them seen just once. Thawed PBMCs were FACS-sorted into unstimulated CD4+CD25+CD127- regulatory T cells, CD4+CD25- non-regulatory cells, CD4 and CD8 cells. About this clone: Its antigen is unknown.

This clonotype was obtained from a human donor who received a combined kidney and bone marrow transplant. The chain employs TRBV5-6 and TRBJ1-1; tentatively, D is TRBD1 (6 bases). The sequences come from CD8+ T cells from blood, collected before the transplant. The CDR3 DNA reads as TGTGCCAGCAGCGGAGGCCTCAGGGGTTACACTGAAGCTTTCTTT. Translating it yields CASSGGLRGYTEAFF.